One sample yielded the 8 T cell receptor beta chains listed below, sequenced in a study of cytomegalovirus exposure and HLA in healthy donors. PCR used 60 Vbeta primers and 13 Jbeta primers. TCRdb's table, derived via immunoSEQ multiplex PCR, lists solely in-frame clones and lacks some. The sample gives hundreds of thousands of clones, 72% of which show up once; under 3% is in the top ten. The sequenced sample consisted of PBMCs. The source is a female donor in good health and CMV-seronegative.

The V and J genes are TRBV25-1 and TRBJ2-7, with 10 bases aligning to TRBD1. CDR1 is MGHDK and CDR2 is SYGVNS in the germline V gene. The J segment lost 6 bases and the V segment lost 2 bases, leaving 7 bases of the junction unmatched. The CDR3 spans 15 residues. Here the CDR3 DNA reads TGTGCCAGCAGTGAAGAGGGGACAGGGGTGTCCGAGCAGTACTTC. Translation: CASSEEGTGVSEQYF.

The chain joins TRBV9 to TRBJ1-1; 7 bases map to TRBD1. This CDR3 spans 13 amino acids. V gave up 3 bases and J gave up 8 bases; unmatched junction bases: 7. Germline CDR1 reads SGDLS; CDR2 reads YYNGEE. CDR3 loop: CASSASPGQEAFF. CDR3 bases: TGTGCCAGCAGCGCATCGCCGGGACAGGAAGCTTTCTTT.

The V and J genes are TRBV13 and TRBJ2-7; D is ambiguous. V dropped 4 bases and J dropped 3 bases, with 7 bases sitting between them. Germline V gene data show CDR1 as PRHDT and CDR2 as FYEKMQ (reference sequence). CDR3 size: 12 residues. The CDR3 DNA reads TGTGCCAGCAGCTCCTCTAACTACGAGCAGTACTTC. It specifies CASSSSNYEQYF.

The chain carries TRBV11-2 and TRBJ2-1, with TRBD2 matching over 10 bases. Germline V gives CDR1 SGHAT, CDR2 FQNNGV. The CDR3 extends over 16 amino acids. J was trimmed by 8 bases and V by 6 bases; bases with no gene match: 13. The CDR3 DNA follows: TGTGCCAGCAGTTGGATCGGGACTAGCGTTATGGATGAGCAGTTCTTC. Translating it yields CASSWIGTSVMDEQFF.

V usage is TRBV5-1 and J usage is TRBJ2-7, with D uncertain. This CDR3 spans 15 amino acids. In germline, CDR1 is SGHRS, CDR2 YFSETQ. Trimming stripped 5 bases from V and 5 bases from J, with 20 bases between. In DNA, the CDR3 is TGCGCCAGCAGTTCCGGCGGCGTGGATCCCCACGAGCAGTACTTC. This sequence encodes CASSSGGVDPHEQYF.

CDR3 loop: CASSLTPGGGYEQYF. DNA of the CDR3: TGTGCCAGCAGCTTAACCCCGGGAGGGGGCTACGAGCAGTACTTC. This chain uses TRBV7-6 with TRBJ2-7; 8 bases map to TRBD2. Germline CDR1 is SGHVS and CDR2 is FNYEAQ. This CDR3 has 15 amino acids. Trimming at V came to 2 bases and at J to 3 bases, leaving 6 bases not matched to a gene.

The chain carries TRBV2 and TRBJ2-3; the match to TRBD2 covers 8 bases. The CDR3 consists of 18 residues. The V segment lost 6 bases and the J segment 3 bases; nucleotides outside the gene matches: 17. Germline V gives CDR1 SNHLY, CDR2 FYNNEI. The CDR3 DNA sequence: TGTGCCAGCAGACCGACCCCCCACAGCGGGAGTGCTACAGATACGCAGTATTTT. This translates into CASRPTPHSGSATDTQYF. Using reference TRBV2 and TRBJ2-3 for the parts outside the CDR3, the full variable domain is EPEVTQTPSHQVTQMGQEVILRCVPISNHLYFYWYRQILGQKVEFLVSFYNNEISEKSEIFDDQFSVERPDGSNFTLKIRSTKLEDSAMYFCASRPTPHSGSATDTQYFGPGTRLTVL.

The J gene is TRBJ2-1, the V gene TRBV7-2; 9 bases are shared with TRBD2. CDR1 is SGHTA, CDR2 FQGNSA, per germline. The CDR3 spans 16 residues. Trimming took 2 bases from V and 8 from J; bases not matched to a gene: 10. CDR3 region: CASSLRDSGRGDEQFF. CDR3 bases: TGTGCCAGCAGCTTACGAGATAGCGGGAGAGGTGATGAGCAGTTCTTC.